This T cell receptor (beta chain) is from a study of blood T cells in healthy people across ages. Study conclusions and caveats: Unsorted PBMCs prevented conclusive naive versus antigen-experienced comparison. Percentage of naive T cells showed a strong correlation with TCR beta diversity. Older age went with lower TCR beta diversity per million T cells, in a roughly linear way.

The sample holds many counts of this clonotype. Its antigen remains unidentified. Alongside a J-beta primer mix, a sample-barcoded 5' primer served in a second PCR lasting roughly 7 to 12 cycles. All cDNA molecules were each tagged by a template-switch adaptor with 12 random nucleotides. TCRdb processed the 5' RACE reads anew with MiXCR; each CDR3 protein has one entry. The sample consists of 590,000 or so distinct CDR3 sequences, 25% to 30% of them appearing once. The sample consisted of blood. The TCR was taken from a woman aged 80 or older in good health.

CDR3 in amino acids: CASSLEAGDSNQPQHF. In DNA, the CDR3 is TGCGCCAGCAGCTTGGAAGCAGGGGATAGCAATCAGCCCCAGCATTTT. The gene calls are TRBV5-1 and TRBJ1-5; possibly TRBD1 for D (6 bases). Trimming removed 0 bases at V and 0 bases at J, with 10 bases between. CDR1 is SGHRS, CDR2 YFSETQ, per germline. The CDR3 loop spans 16 amino acids.